Each of the 5 T cell receptor beta chains below was sequenced from the same sample in a study of blood T cell repertoires in COVID-19. Here immunoSEQ multiplex PCR was the method, and the copy in TCRdb shows in-frame clones only, minus some. The sample shows hundreds of thousands of clones, around nine tenths of them seen only once. The specimen was peripheral blood. These receptors were taken from a woman younger than 35 who had recovered from COVID-19.

Only one count was recorded for this clone. CDR3 sequence: CASSEASGLRYNEQFF. DNA of the CDR3: TGTGCCAGCAGTGAAGCTTCGGGGTTACGGTACAATGAGCAGTTCTTC. This sequence joins TRBV2 and TRBJ2-1, with a tentative D call TRBD2 (5 bases). The V and J ends lost 0 bases and 4 bases respectively, with 13 bases between them. The germline V gene encodes CDR1 SNHLY and CDR2 FYNNEI. CDR3 length: 16 residues.

The genes are TRBV30 and TRBJ2-5, with TRBD2 as a possible D gene (6 bases). The CDR3 sequence is 16 residues long. Trimming cost V 1 base and J 1 base, with 16 bases left between them. Germline CDR1 reads GTSNPN; CDR2 reads SVGIG (reference sequence). The CDR3, as DNA: TGTGCCTGGAGTGAGCAACTAGCAGAGGGCCAAGAGACCCAGTACTTC. Translated, it gives CAWSEQLAEGQETQYF.

The CDR3 reads CSGTMTGEGETQYF. The CDR3 coding sequence is TGCAGCGGCACTATGACAGGGGAGGGGGAGACCCAGTACTTC. The chain employs TRBV29-1 and TRBJ2-5; weak D call: TRBD1 (8 bases). The V gene's germline CDR1 is SQVTM and CDR2 ANQGSEA. Between the trimmed V and J ends, which lost 7 bases and 5 bases, there was a span of 20 bases. CDR3 size: 14 residues.

This chain joins TRBV7-2 and TRBJ1-2; D gene uncertain. V lost 7 bases and J lost 0, with 12 bases in between. Germline CDR1 is SGHTA and CDR2 is FQGNSA. The CDR3 covers 14 residues. CDR3 DNA: TGTGCCAGCACCCCCAGTCCAACTAACTATGGCTACACCTTC. Translation gives CASTPSPTNYGYTF.

This clone was counted a few times. The sample contains more than one DNA sequence encoding this CDR3. The rearrangement uses TRBV18 and TRBJ1-4, with TRBD1 identical over 11 bases. With 3 bases clipped from V and 7 bases from J, the junction kept 1 base outside the gene matches. The CDR3 loop spans 14 amino acids. Germline CDR1 reads KGHSH; CDR2 reads LQKENI. CDR3 in amino acids: CASSPDRGREKLFF. For the CDR3, the DNA is TGTGCCAGCTCACCGGACAGGGGGCGTGAAAAACTGTTTTTT.